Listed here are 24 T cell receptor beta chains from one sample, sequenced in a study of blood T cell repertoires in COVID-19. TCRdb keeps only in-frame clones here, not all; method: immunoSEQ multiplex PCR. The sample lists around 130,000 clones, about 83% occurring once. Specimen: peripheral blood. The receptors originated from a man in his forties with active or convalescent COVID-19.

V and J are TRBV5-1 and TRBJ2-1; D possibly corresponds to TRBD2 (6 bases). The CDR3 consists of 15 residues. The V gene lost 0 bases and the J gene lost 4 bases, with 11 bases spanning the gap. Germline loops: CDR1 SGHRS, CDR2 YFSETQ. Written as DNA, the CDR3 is TGCGCCAGCAGCTTGGGCGCTAGCGAATACAATGAGCAGTTCTTC. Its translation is CASSLGASEYNEQFF.

The CDR3 DNA is TGTGCCTGGAGTGGACAGGGGTCAACTGAAGCTTTCTTT. As protein: CAWSGQGSTEAFF. V is TRBV30 and J is TRBJ1-1; 8 bases fit TRBD1. The CDR3 runs to 13 residues. The germline gives CDR1 GTSNPN, CDR2 SVGIG (reference sequence). V lost 1 base to trimming and J lost 5 bases; unmatched junction nucleotides: 3.

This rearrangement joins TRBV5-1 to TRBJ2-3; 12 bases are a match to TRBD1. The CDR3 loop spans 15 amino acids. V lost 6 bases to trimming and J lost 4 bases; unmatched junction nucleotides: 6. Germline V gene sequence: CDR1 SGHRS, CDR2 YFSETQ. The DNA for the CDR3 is TGCGCCAGCACCAAGGGACAGGGGGCCCCAGATACGCAGTATTTT. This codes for CASTKGQGAPDTQYF.

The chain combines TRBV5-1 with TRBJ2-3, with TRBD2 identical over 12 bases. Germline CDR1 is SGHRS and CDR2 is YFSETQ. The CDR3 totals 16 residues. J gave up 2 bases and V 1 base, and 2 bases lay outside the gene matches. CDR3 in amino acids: CASSLTSGGFTDTQYF. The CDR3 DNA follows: TGCGCCAGCAGCTTGACTAGCGGGGGGTTCACAGATACGCAGTATTTT.

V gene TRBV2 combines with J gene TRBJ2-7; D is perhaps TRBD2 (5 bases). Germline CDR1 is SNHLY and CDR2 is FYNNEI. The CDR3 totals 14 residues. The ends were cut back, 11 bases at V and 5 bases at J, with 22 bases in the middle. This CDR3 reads CAGLPGRGFNEQYF. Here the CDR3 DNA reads TGTGCCGGCCTTCCTGGGAGAGGGTTCAACGAGCAGTACTTC.

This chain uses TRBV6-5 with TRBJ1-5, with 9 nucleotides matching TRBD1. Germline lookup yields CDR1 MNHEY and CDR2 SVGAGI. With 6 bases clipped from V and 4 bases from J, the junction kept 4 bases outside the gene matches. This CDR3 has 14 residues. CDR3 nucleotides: TGTGCCAGCAGGGGACAGGGTACTAATCAGCCCCAGCATTTT. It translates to CASRGQGTNQPQHF.

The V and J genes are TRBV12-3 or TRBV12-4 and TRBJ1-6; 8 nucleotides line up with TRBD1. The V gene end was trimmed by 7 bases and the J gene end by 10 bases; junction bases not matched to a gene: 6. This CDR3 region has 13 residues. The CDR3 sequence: CASNQGAGSPLHF. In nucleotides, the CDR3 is TGTGCCAGCAACCAGGGGGCAGGATCACCCCTCCACTTT.

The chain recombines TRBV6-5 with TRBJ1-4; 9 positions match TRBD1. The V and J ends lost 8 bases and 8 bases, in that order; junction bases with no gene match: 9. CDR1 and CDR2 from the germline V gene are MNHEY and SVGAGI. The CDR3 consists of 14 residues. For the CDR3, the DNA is TGTGCCAGCTGTCGGGGACAGGGAGGAGAAAAACTGTTTTTT. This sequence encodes CASCRGQGGEKLFF.

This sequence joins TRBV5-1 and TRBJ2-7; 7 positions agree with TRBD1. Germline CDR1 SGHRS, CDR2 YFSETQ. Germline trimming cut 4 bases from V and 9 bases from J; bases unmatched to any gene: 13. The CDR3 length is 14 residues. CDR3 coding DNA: TGCGCCAGCAGCCTTGAGACAGGGTGGAAGGTGCAGTACTTC. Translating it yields CASSLETGWKVQYF. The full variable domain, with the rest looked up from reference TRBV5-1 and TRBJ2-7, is KAGVTQTPRYLIKTRGQQVTLSCSPISGHRSVSWYQQTPGQGLQFLFEYFSETQRNKGNFPGRFSGRQFSNSRSEMNVSTLELGDSALYLCASSLETGWKVQYFGPGTRLTVT.

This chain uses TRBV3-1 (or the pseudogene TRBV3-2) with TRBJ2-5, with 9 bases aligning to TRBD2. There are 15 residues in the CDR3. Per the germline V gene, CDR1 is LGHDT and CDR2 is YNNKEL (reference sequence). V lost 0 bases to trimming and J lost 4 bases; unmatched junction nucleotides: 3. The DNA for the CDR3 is TGTGCCAGCAGCCAAGAGCGGGGGGGGTTAGAGACCCAGTACTTC. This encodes CASSQERGGLETQYF.

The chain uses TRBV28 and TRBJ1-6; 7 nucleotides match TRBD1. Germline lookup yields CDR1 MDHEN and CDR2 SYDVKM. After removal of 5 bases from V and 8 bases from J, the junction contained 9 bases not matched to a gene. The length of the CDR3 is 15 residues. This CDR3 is CASSAGQGDHSPLHF. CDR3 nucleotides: TGTGCCAGCAGTGCAGGGCAGGGGGACCATTCACCCCTCCACTTT.

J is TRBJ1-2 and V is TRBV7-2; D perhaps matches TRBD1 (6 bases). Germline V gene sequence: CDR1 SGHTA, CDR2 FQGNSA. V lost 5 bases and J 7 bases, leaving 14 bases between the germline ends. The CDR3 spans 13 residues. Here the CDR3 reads CASSISQGRGYTF. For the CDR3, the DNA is TGTGCCAGCAGCATATCCCAGGGGCGTGGCTACACCTTC.

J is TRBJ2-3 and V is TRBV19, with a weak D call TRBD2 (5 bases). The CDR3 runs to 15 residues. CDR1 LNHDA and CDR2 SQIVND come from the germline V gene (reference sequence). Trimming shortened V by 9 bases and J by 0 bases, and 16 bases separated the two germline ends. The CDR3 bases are TGTGCCAGCAAAAGGACTGGGGAAAGCACAGATACGCAGTATTTT. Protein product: CASKRTGESTDTQYF.

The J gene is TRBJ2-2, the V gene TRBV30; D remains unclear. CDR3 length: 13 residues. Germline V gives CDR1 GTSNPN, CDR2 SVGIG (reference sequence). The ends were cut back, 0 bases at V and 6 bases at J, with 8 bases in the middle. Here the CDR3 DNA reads TGTGCCTGGAGTGTATCAGGTCCCGGGGAGCTGTTTTTT. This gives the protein CAWSVSGPGELFF. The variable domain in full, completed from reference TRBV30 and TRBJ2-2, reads SQTIHQWPATLVQPVGSPLSLECTVEGTSNPNLYWYRQAAGRGLQLLFYSVGIGQISSEVPQNLSASRPQDRQFILSSKKLLLSDSGFYLCAWSVSGPGELFFGEGSRLTVL.

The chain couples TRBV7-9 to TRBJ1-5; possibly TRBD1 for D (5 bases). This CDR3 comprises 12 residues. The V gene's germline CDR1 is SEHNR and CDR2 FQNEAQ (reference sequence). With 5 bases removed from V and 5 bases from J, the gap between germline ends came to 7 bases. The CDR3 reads CASSRGDQPQHF. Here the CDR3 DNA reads TGTGCCAGCAGCAGGGGAGATCAGCCCCAGCATTTT. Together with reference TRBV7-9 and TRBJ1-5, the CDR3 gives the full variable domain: DTGVSQNPRHKITKRGQNVTFRCDPISEHNRLYWYRQTLGQGPEFLTYFQNEAQLEKSRLLSDRFSAERPKGSFSTLEIQRTEQGDSAMYLCASSRGDQPQHFGDGTRLSIL.

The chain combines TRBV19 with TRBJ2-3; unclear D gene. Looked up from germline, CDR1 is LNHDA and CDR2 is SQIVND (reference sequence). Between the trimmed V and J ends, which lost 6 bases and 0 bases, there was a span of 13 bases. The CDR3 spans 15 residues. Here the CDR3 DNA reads TGTGCCAGTAGACACCTTCAACGAAGCACAGATACGCAGTATTTT. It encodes CASRHLQRSTDTQYF.

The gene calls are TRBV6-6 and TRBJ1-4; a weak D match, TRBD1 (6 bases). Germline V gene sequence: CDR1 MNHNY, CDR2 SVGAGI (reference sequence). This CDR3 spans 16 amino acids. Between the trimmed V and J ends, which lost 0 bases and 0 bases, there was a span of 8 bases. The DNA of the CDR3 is TGTGCCAGCAGTTACTCGAGGGGGACAACTAATGAAAAACTGTTTTTT. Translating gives CASSYSRGTTNEKLFF.

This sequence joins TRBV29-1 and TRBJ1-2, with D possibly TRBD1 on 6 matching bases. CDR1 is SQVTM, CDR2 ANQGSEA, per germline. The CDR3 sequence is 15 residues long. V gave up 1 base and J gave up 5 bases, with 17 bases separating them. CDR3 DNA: TGCAGCGTTGAAGTTATGAGGACAGTGAGTTATGGCTACACCTTC. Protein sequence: CSVEVMRTVSYGYTF.

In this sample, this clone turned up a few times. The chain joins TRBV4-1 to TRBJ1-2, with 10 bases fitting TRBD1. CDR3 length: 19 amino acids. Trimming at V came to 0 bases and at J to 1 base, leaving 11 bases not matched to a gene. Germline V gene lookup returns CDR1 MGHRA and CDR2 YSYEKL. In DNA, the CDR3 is TGCGCCAGCAGCCAAGATCCCCGACAGGGGGCTCCCTTTAACTATGGCTACACCTTC. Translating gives CASSQDPRQGAPFNYGYTF.

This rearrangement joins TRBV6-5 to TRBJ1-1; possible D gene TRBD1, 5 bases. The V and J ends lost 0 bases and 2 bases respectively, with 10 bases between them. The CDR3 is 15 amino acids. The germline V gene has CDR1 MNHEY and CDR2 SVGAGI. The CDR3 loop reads CASSYSRDLNTEAFF. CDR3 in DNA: TGTGCCAGCAGTTACTCGAGGGACTTAAACACTGAAGCTTTCTTT.

CDR3 sequence: CASSQRSGGATEQFF. The CDR3 DNA reads TGTGCCAGCAGCCAGCGTAGCGGGGGGGCCACTGAGCAGTTCTTC. The V and J genes are TRBV3-1 (or the pseudogene TRBV3-2) and TRBJ2-1; 11 bases align to TRBD2. J gave up 9 bases and V 3 bases, and 7 bases lay outside the gene matches. Germline values: CDR1 LGHDT, CDR2 YNNKEL (reference sequence). The CDR3 totals 15 residues.

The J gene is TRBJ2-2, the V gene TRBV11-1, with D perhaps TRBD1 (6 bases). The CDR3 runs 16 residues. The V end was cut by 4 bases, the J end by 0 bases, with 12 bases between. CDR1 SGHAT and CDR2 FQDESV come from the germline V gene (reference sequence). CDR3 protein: CASSSKGTPNTGELFF. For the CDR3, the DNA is TGTGCCAGCAGCTCGAAGGGGACACCGAACACCGGGGAGCTGTTTTTT.

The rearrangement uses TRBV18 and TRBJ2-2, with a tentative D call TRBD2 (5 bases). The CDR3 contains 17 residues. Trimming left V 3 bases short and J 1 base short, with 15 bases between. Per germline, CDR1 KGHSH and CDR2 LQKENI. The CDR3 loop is CASSPREWTLNTGELFF. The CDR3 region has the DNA TGTGCCAGCTCACCGAGGGAATGGACTCTGAACACCGGGGAGCTGTTTTTT.

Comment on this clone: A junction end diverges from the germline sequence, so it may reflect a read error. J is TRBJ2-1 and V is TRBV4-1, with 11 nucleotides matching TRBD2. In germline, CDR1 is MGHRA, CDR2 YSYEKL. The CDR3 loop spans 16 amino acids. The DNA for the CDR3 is TGCGCCAGCAGGCAAGATAGCGGGGGGGCCCGCGATGAGCAGTTCTTC. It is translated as CASRQDSGGARDEQFF.